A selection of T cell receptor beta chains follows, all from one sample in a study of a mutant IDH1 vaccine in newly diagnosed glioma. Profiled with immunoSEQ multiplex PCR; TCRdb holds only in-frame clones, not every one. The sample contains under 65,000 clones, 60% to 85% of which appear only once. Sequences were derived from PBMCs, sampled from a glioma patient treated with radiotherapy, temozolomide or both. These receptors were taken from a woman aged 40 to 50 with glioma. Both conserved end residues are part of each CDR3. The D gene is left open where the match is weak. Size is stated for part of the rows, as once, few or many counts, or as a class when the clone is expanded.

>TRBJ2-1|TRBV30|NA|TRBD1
TGTGCCTGGAGTGTACCGGCTGGGACAGTATACAATGAGCAGTTCTTC
CAWSVPAGTVYNEQFF
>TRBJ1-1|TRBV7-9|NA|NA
TGTGCCAGCAGCTTAGATTTAAGGGATGACACTGAAGCTTTCTTT
CASSLDLRDDTEAFF
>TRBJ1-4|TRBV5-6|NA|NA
TGTGCCACCGAGGCTAGGGGTAACGAAAAACTGTTTTTT
CATEARGNEKLFF
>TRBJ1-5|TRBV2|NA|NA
TGTGCCAGCAGTGACAGGAGTAAGCCCCAGCATTTT
CASSDRSKPQHF
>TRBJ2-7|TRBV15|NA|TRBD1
TGTGCCACCAGCAGATTTGGGACAGGGATCGGAGAGCAGTACTTC
CATSRFGTGIGEQYF
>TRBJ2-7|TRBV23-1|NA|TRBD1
TGCGCCAGCAGTCAACACGGGACAGGGGAGGAGAACGAGCAGTACTTC
CASSQHGTGEENEQYF
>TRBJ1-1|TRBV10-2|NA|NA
TGCGCCAGCAGTGAGAATCTTTACGTGGCTTTCTTT
CASSENLYVAFF
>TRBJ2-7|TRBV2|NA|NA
TGTGCCAGCTATAACCCCCTCGTGAGGTACGAGCAGTACTTC
CASYNPLVRYEQYF
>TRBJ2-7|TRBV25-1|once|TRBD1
TGTGCCAGCACACGGGACAGGGTCTACGAGCAGTACTTC
CASTRDRVYEQYF
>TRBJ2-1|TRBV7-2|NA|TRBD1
TGTGCCAGCAGCATGGGAGACAGGGTTAGGAATGAGCAGTTCTTC
CASSMGDRVRNEQFF
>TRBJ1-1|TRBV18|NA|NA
TGTGCCAGCTCACCAGGGGTTAACACTGAAGCTTTCTTT
CASSPGVNTEAFF
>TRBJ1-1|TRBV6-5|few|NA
TGTGCCAGCAGTCAAATTCAGGGGACTGAAGCTTTCTTT
CASSQIQGTEAFF
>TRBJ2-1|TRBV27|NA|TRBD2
TGTGCCAGCAGTTTATCCCCGGTTCTAGCGGGGGTCCGGAGCTCCTACAATGAGCAGTTCTTC
CASSLSPVLAGVRSSYNEQFF
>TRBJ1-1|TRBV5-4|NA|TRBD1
TGTGCCAGCAGCTCGACAGGGGTGAACACTGAAGCTTTCTTT
CASSSTGVNTEAFF
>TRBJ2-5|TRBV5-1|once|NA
TGCGCCAGCAGCTTTGAGCAAGAGACCCAGTACTTC
CASSFEQETQYF